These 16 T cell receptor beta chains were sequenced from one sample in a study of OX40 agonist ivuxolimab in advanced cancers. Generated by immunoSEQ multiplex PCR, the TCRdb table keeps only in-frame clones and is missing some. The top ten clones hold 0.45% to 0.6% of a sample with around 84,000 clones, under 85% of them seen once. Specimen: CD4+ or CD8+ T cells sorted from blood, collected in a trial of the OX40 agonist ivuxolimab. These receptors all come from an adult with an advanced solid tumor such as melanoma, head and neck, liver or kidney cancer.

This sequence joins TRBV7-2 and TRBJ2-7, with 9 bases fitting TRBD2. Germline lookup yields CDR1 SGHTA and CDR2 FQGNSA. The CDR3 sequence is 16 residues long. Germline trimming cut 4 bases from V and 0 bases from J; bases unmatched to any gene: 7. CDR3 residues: CASSWSSGVSSYEQYF. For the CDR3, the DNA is TGTGCCAGCAGCTGGTCTAGCGGGGTGAGCTCCTACGAGCAGTACTTC.

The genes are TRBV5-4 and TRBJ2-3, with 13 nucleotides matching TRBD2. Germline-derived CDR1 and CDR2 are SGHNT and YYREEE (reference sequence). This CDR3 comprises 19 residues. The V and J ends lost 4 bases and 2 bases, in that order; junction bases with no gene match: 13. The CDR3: CASSTGLAGATLNTDTQYF. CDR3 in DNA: TGTGCCAGCAGCACTGGACTAGCGGGAGCCACCCTGAACACAGATACGCAGTATTTT.

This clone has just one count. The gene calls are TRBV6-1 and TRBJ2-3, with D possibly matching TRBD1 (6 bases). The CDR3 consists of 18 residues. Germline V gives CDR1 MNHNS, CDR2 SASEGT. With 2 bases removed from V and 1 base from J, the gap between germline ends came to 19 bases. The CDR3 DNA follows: TGTGCCAGCAGTGAATCATTGTCCGGCAGGGGAGGCACAGATACGCAGTATTTT. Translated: CASSESLSGRGGTDTQYF.

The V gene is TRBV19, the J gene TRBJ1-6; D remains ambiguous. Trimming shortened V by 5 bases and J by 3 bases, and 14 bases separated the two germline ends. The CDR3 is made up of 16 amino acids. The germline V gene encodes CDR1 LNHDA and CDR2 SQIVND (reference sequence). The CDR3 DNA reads TGTGCCAGTAGTCTGGAGGGCGCTCTCTATAATTCACCCCTCCACTTT. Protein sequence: CASSLEGALYNSPLHF. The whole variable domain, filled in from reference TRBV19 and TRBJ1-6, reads DGGITQSPKYLFRKEGQNVTLSCEQNLNHDAMYWYRQDPGQGLRLIYYSQIVNDFQKGDIAEGYSVSREKKESFPLTVTSAQKNPTAFYLCASSLEGALYNSPLHFGNGTRLTVT.

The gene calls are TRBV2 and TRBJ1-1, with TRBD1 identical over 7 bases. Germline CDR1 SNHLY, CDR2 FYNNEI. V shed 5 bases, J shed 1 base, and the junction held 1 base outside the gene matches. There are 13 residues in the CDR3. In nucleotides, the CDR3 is TGTGCCAGCAGTAGACAGGGGAACACTGAAGCTTTCTTT. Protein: CASSRQGNTEAFF.

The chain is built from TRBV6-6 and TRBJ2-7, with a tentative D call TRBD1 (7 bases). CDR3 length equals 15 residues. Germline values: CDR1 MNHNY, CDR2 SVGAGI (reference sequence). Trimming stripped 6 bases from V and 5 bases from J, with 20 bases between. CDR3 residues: CASRPKQGSGHEQYF. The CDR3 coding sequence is TGTGCCAGCAGACCCAAACAGGGGAGCGGGCACGAGCAGTACTTC.

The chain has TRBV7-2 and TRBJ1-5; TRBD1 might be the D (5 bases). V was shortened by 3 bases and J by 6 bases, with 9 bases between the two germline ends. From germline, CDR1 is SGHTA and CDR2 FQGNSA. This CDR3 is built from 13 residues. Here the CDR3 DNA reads TGTGCCAGCAGCTTGGGGGACGGTCAGCCCCAGCATTTT. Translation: CASSLGDGQPQHF.

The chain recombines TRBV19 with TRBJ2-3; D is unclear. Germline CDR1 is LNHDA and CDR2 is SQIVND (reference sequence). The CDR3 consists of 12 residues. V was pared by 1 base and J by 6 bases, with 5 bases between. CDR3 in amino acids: CASSIVKDTQYF. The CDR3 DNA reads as TGTGCCAGTAGTATAGTGAAGGATACGCAGTATTTT.

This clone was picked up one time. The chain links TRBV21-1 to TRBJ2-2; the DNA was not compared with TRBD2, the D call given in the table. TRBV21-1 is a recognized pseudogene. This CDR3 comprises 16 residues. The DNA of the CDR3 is TGTGCCAGCTCGACCTTCGGGGGGGGCTTGGACGGGGAGCTGTTTTTT. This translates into CASSTFGGGLDGELFF.

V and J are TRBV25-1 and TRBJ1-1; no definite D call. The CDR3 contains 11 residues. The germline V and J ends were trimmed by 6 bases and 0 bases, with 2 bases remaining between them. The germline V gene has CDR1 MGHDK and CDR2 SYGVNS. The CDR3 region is CASRLNTEAFF. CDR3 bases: TGTGCCAGCAGGCTGAACACTGAAGCTTTCTTT.

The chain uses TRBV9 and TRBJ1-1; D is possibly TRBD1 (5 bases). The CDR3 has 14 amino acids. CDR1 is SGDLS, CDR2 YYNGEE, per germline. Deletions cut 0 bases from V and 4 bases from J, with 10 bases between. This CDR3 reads CASSVVTGSTEAFF. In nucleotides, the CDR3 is TGTGCCAGCAGCGTAGTAACAGGATCCACTGAAGCTTTCTTT.

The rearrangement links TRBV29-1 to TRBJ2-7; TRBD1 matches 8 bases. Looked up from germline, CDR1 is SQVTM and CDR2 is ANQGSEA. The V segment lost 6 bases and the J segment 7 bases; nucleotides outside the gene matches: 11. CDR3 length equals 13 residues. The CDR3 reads CSVSTGARGEQYF. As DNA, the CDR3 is TGCAGCGTCTCGACAGGGGCCCGGGGGGAGCAGTACTTC.

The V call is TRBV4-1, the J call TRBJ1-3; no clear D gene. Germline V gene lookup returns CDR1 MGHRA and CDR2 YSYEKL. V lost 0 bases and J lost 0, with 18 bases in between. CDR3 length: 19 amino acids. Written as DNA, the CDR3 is TGCGCCAGCAGCCAAGATTTCGCAGGTTATAGCCGCTCTGGAAACACCATATATTTT. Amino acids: CASSQDFAGYSRSGNTIYF.

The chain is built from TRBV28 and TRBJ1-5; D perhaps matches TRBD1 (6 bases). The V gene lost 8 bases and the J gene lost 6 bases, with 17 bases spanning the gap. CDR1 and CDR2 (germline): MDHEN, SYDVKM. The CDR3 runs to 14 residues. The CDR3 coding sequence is TGTGCCAGCGCCGGGGGGCCTGCAAGTCAGCCCCAGCATTTT. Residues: CASAGGPASQPQHF.

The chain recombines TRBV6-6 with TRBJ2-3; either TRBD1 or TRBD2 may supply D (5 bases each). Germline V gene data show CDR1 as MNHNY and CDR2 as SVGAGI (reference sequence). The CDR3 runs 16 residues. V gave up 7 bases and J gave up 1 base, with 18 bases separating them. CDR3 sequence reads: CASTTGRLGGTDTQYF. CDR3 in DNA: TGTGCCAGCACTACGGGGCGGCTTGGGGGCACAGATACGCAGTATTTT.

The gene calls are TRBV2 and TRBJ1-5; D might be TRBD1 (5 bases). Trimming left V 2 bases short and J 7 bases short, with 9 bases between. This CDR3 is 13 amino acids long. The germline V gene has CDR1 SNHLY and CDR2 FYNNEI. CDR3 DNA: TGTGCCAGCAGTGAACAGGGTGAGCAGCCCCAGCATTTT. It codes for CASSEQGEQPQHF.